This T cell receptor (beta chain) was recorded in a study of T cell responses to AZD1222 COVID-19 vaccine. General observations from the study: White British ancestry dominated among donors, who included more females, and clonal diversity was possibly underestimated. Only after the peak T cell response were repertoires sampled.

Combined were second doses at about 4 or about 12 weeks. Assay used: immunoSEQ multiplex PCR; TCRdb lists only in-frame clones, some missing. Here the sample spans 80,000 to 100,000 clones, approximately 85% being singletons. CDR1 is MGHDK and CDR2 is SYGVNS in the germline V gene. V dropped 2 bases and J dropped 6 bases, with 14 bases sitting between them. The CDR3 runs to 16 residues. For this clone: Its target is not known.

The source is an adult who received the AZD1222 COVID-19 vaccine. Sequencing used peripheral blood, obtained 28 days after the second AZD1222 dose. The V call is TRBV25-1, the J call TRBJ1-6, with unresolved D. Written as DNA, the CDR3 is TGTGCCAGCAGTGAAGATTTTGAGGTTTTTAATTCACCCCTCCACTTT. This translates into CASSEDFEVFNSPLHF.